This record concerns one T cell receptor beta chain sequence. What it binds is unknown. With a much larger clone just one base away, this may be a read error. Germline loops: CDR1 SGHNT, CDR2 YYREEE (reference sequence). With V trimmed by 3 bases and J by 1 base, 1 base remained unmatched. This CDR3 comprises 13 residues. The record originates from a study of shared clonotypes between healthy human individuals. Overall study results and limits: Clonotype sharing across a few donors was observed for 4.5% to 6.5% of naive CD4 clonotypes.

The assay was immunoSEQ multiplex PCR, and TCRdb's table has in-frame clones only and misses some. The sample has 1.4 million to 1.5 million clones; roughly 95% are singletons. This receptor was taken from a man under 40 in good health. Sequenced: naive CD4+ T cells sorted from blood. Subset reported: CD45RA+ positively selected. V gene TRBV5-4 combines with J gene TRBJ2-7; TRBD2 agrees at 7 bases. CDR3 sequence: CASSSGLSYEQYF. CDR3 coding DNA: TGTGCCAGCAGCTCGGGACTATCCTACGAGCAGTACTTC.